This is a list of T cell receptor beta chains from one sample in a study of T cell responses to AZD1222 COVID-19 vaccine. Method: immunoSEQ multiplex PCR; TCRdb's copy keeps in-frame clones and lacks some. Of fewer than 150,000 clones listed, about nine tenths are singletons. This specimen consisted of peripheral blood, obtained on day 0 of AZD1222 vaccination. The receptors were sampled from an adult in good health. Both conserved end residues are part of each CDR3. The D gene is left open where the match is weak. Clone size is not always given. Where it is, it says once, few, many or a class for expanded clones.

j_gene: TRBJ2-5
len: 16
d_gene: TRBD1
v_gene: TRBV7-8
abundance: .
CDR3nt: TGTGCCAGCAGCTTACTTCAGGGACAGGGCCAAGAGACCCAGTACTTC
CDR3aa: CASSLLQGQGQETQYF

j_gene: TRBJ2-3
len: 19
d_gene: TRBD2
v_gene: TRBV19
abundance: .
CDR3nt: TGTGCCAGTAGTGGTGGTGGCAGCGGGGTCTCCTCACGGGCAGATACGCAGTATTTT
CDR3aa: CASSGGGSGVSSRADTQYF

j_gene: TRBJ2-1
len: 16
d_gene: TRBD2
v_gene: TRBV11-2
abundance: .
CDR3nt: TGTGCCAGCAGTCGACTAGCGGGGGAGTCCTACAATGAGCAGTTCTTC
CDR3aa: CASSRLAGESYNEQFF

j_gene: TRBJ2-2
len: 17
d_gene: TRBD2
v_gene: TRBV11-3
abundance: .
CDR3nt: TGTGCCAGCAGCTCCACAGCGGGGGCCGCGAACACCGGGGAGCTGTTTTTT
CDR3aa: CASSSTAGAANTGELFF

j_gene: TRBJ1-1
len: 12
d_gene: .
v_gene: TRBV12-3/TRBV12-4
abundance: .
CDR3nt: TGTGCCAGCAGTCCCGGGTTCACTGAAGCTTTCTTT
CDR3aa: CASSPGFTEAFF

j_gene: TRBJ2-2
len: 16
d_gene: TRBD2
v_gene: TRBV11-2
abundance: .
CDR3nt: TGTGCCAGCAGCCGAGGGGCGGGGGGCCGTACCGGGGAGCTGTTTTTT
CDR3aa: CASSRGAGGRTGELFF

j_gene: TRBJ1-2
len: 12
d_gene: .
v_gene: TRBV6-2/TRBV6-3
abundance: .
CDR3nt: TGTGCCAGCAGTTACCCGGTCTATGGCTACACCTTC
CDR3aa: CASSYPVYGYTF

j_gene: TRBJ1-4
len: 16
d_gene: .
v_gene: TRBV4-2
abundance: .
CDR3nt: TGTGCCAGCAGCCAATGGGGCGGGACAACTAATGAAAAACTGTTTTTT
CDR3aa: CASSQWGGTTNEKLFF

j_gene: TRBJ1-2
len: 12
d_gene: .
v_gene: TRBV11-2
abundance: once
CDR3nt: TGTGCCAGCAGCTCAAGGGACGGCGGCTACACCTTC
CDR3aa: CASSSRDGGYTF

j_gene: TRBJ2-5
len: 14
d_gene: .
v_gene: TRBV11-3
abundance: .
CDR3nt: TGTGCCAGCAGCGATGACAGGCGGTCAGAGACCCAGTACTTC
CDR3aa: CASSDDRRSETQYF

j_gene: TRBJ2-5
len: 14
d_gene: .
v_gene: TRBV5-4
abundance: .
CDR3nt: TGTGCCAGCAGCCTTGGAACGGACCAAGAGACCCAGTACTTC
CDR3aa: CASSLGTDQETQYF

j_gene: TRBJ2-7
len: 15
d_gene: TRBD2
v_gene: TRBV7-2
abundance: .
CDR3nt: TGTGCCAGCAGCCCCGGGGGGGCAGGGTCCTACGAGCAGTACTTC
CDR3aa: CASSPGGAGSYEQYF

j_gene: TRBJ1-2
len: 14
d_gene: .
v_gene: TRBV6-2/TRBV6-3
abundance: .
CDR3nt: TGTGCCAGCAGTTACCTCGACAGACCCTATGGCTACACCTTC
CDR3aa: CASSYLDRPYGYTF

j_gene: TRBJ2-3
len: 11
d_gene: .
v_gene: TRBV2
abundance: .
CDR3nt: TGTGCCAGCAGTGCCCAGATCCAGCAGTATTTT
CDR3aa: CASSAQIQQYF

j_gene: TRBJ2-3
len: 18
d_gene: TRBD2
v_gene: TRBV10-1
abundance: .
CDR3nt: TGCGCCAGCAGTGGGAGCGGGGGGTACCCACTTCCCACAGATACGCAGTATTTT
CDR3aa: CASSGSGGYPLPTDTQYF

j_gene: TRBJ1-4
len: 18
d_gene: .
v_gene: TRBV5-6
abundance: .
CDR3nt: TGTGCCAGCAGCCTATTCCACAGGGACGGTTCGACTAATGAAAAACTGTTTTTT
CDR3aa: CASSLFHRDGSTNEKLFF

j_gene: TRBJ2-1
len: 13
d_gene: TRBD1
v_gene: TRBV10-2
abundance: .
CDR3nt: TGCGCCAGCTCGCCGACAGGGACCAATGAGCAGTTCTTC
CDR3aa: CASSPTGTNEQFF

j_gene: TRBJ1-6
len: 14
d_gene: .
v_gene: TRBV3-1/TRBV3-2
abundance: .
CDR3nt: TGTGCCAGCAGCCAAGTTGTCGGGGATTCACCCCTCCACTTT
CDR3aa: CASSQVVGDSPLHF